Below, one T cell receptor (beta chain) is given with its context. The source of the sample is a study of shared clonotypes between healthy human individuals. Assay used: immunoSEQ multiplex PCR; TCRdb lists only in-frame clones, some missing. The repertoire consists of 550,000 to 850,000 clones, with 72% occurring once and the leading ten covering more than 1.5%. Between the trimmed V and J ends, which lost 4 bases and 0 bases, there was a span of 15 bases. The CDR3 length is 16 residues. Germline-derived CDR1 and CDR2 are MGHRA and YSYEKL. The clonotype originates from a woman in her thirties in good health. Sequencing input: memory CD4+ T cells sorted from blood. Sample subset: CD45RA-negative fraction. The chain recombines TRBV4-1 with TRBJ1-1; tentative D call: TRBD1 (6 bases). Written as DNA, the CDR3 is TGCGCCAGCAGCCTACCAGGGGCCAGAATGAACACTGAAGCTTTCTTT. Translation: CASSLPGARMNTEAFF.